The entry that follows covers one TCR beta chain sequence. Its antigen is unknown. The entry originates in a study of shared clonotypes between healthy human individuals. Study results and caveats: Sharing of clonotypes among donors was expected to vary with sequencing depth. Clonotypes not shared had lower generation probabilities than those common to all four donors.

Sorted-subset replicate PCR reactions were performed with 150 to 200 ng DNA, corresponding to roughly 29,000 T cell genomes. Repertoires were generated with immunoSEQ multiplex PCR, while TCRdb's copy carries only in-frame clones and drops some. The data hold roughly 2.4 million clones, with around 95% observed a single time. Germline CDR1 SQVTM, CDR2 ANQGSEA. With V trimmed by 2 bases and J by 1 base, 6 bases remained unmatched. This CDR3 comprises 17 residues. Sequenced input: naive CD4+ T cells sorted from blood. The subset: CD45RA+ positively selected. The rearrangement uses TRBV29-1 and TRBJ2-1; 12 bases align to TRBD1. The clonotype originates from a man between 18 and 29 years old in good health. CDR3 in DNA: TGCAGCGTTGAAAGGACGGGACAGGGGGCATCCTACAATGAGCAGTTCTTC. It codes for CSVERTGQGASYNEQFF.